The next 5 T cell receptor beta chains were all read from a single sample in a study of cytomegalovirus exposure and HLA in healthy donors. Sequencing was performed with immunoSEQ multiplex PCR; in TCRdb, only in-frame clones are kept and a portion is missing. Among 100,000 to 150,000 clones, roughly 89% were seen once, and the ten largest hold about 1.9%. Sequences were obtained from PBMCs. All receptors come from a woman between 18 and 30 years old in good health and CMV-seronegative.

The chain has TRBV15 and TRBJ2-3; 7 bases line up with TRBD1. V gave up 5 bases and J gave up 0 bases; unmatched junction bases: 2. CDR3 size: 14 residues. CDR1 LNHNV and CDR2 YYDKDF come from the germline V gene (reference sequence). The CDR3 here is CATSGDSSTDTQYF. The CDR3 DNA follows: TGTGCCACCAGCGGGGACAGTAGCACAGATACGCAGTATTTT.

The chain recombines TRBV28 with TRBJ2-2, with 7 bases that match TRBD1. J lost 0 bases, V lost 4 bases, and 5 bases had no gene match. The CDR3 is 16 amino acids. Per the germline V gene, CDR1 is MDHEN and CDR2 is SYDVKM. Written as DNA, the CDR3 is TGTGCCAGCAGTTCACAGGGGTATACGAACACCGGGGAGCTGTTTTTT. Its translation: CASSSQGYTNTGELFF.

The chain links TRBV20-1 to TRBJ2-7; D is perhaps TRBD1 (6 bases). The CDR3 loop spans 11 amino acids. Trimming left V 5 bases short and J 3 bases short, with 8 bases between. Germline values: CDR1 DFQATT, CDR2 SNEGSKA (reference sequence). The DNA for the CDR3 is TGCAGTGCTTGGACAGACTACGAGCAGTACTTC. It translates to CSAWTDYEQYF.

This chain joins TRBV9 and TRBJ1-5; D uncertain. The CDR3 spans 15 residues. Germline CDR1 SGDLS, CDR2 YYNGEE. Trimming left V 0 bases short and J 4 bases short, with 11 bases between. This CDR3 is CASSVDPTPNQPQHF. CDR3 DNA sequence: TGTGCCAGCAGCGTAGATCCGACTCCTAATCAGCCCCAGCATTTT.

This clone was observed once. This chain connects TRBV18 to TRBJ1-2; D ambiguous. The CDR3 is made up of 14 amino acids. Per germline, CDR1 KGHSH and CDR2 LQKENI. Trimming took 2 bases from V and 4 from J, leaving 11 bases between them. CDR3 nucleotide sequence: TGTGCCAGCTCACCAGAACGGGTGTTCTATGGCTACACCTTC. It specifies CASSPERVFYGYTF.